A single sample gave rise to the 21 T cell receptor beta chains below, sequenced in a study of technical replicates of blood from several donors. Libraries were prepared by immunoSEQ multiplex PCR; TCRdb keeps only in-frame clonotypes and omits some of them. The sample includes about 70,000 clones, roughly 92% of them seen just once. Sequencing was done on a sample of T cells isolated from PBMCs. These TCRs come from a human donor in good health.

The chain joins TRBV28 to TRBJ2-1; 10 bases are shared with TRBD2. The CDR3 loop spans 18 amino acids. Germline CDR1 MDHEN, CDR2 SYDVKM. After removal of 4 bases from V and 0 bases from J, the junction contained 9 bases not matched to a gene. The CDR3 region has the DNA TGTGCCAGCAGTTCTCTGACTAGCGGGTTTAGCTCCTACAATGAGCAGTTCTTC. Translation gives CASSSLTSGFSSYNEQFF.

The DNA for the CDR3 is TGTGCCAGCAGCCCCCGGACAGGGGGCAGCGACACTGAAGCTTTCTTT. Its protein is CASSPRTGGSDTEAFF. The chain uses TRBV7-9 and TRBJ1-1; 11 bases align to TRBD1. There are 16 residues in the CDR3. The V gene's germline CDR1 is SEHNR and CDR2 FQNEAQ (reference sequence). Germline trimming cut 5 bases from V and 3 bases from J; bases unmatched to any gene: 8.

The gene calls are TRBV18 and TRBJ2-7, with 8 bases identical to TRBD1. This CDR3 is 14 amino acids long. V shed 3 bases, J shed 2 bases, and the junction held 3 bases outside the gene matches. Germline CDR1 is KGHSH and CDR2 is LQKENI. Here the CDR3 reads CASSPGTGTYEQYF. CDR3 coding DNA: TGTGCCAGCTCACCCGGGACAGGTACCTACGAGCAGTACTTC.

The chain links TRBV19 to TRBJ2-1; TRBD2 aligns across 11 bases. J was trimmed by 10 bases and V by 3 bases; bases with no gene match: 8. The CDR3 totals 15 residues. Germline V gene lookup returns CDR1 LNHDA and CDR2 SQIVND (reference sequence). The CDR3 DNA reads TGTGCCAGTAGTATGCAACTAGCGGGAGTAGAAGAGCAGTTCTTC. Its protein product is CASSMQLAGVEEQFF.

The chain combines TRBV5-6 with TRBJ1-2; D possibly corresponds to TRBD1 (5 bases). Trimming stripped 4 bases from V and 8 bases from J, with 12 bases between. The CDR3 loop spans 12 amino acids. The germline CDR1 and CDR2 sequences are SGHDT and YYEEEE. This CDR3 is CASSLQDRGYTF. CDR3 nucleotides: TGTGCCAGCAGCCTACAGGATCGGGGCTACACCTTC.

The chain has TRBV9 and TRBJ2-5; D uncertain. CDR1 and CDR2 from the germline V gene are SGDLS and YYNGEE. V gave up 0 bases and J gave up 2 bases, with 11 bases separating them. There are 15 residues in the CDR3. This CDR3 reads CASSVGRQVQETQYF. The CDR3 DNA reads as TGTGCCAGCAGCGTAGGTAGGCAGGTACAAGAGACCCAGTACTTC. Variable domain in full (rest from reference TRBV9 and TRBJ2-5): DSGVTQTPKHLITATGQRVTLRCSPRSGDLSVYWYQQSLDQGLQFLIQYYNGEERAKGNILERFSAQQFPDLHSELNLSSLELGDSALYFCASSVGRQVQETQYFGPGTRLLVL.

CDR3 in amino acids: CASTLGSGYEQYF. For the CDR3, the DNA is TGTGCCAGTACCCTGGGTAGCGGATACGAGCAGTACTTC. The J gene is TRBJ2-7, the V gene TRBV19; a weak D match, TRBD2 (6 bases). The CDR3 contains 13 residues. CDR1 is LNHDA and CDR2 is SQIVND in the germline V gene (reference sequence). Trimming stripped 7 bases from V and 4 bases from J, with 14 bases between.

The rearrangement joins TRBV6-6 to TRBJ1-1, with no clear D. The V end lost 2 bases, the J end lost 8 bases, and 9 bases lay between the germline ends. This CDR3 is built from 12 residues. The germline CDR1 and CDR2 sequences are MNHNY and SVGAGI (reference sequence). The CDR3 loop reads CASSYRREEAFF. CDR3 in DNA: TGTGCCAGCAGTTACCGACGGGAAGAAGCTTTCTTT.

The chain is built from TRBV7-8 and TRBJ2-7; 8 bases fit TRBD1. CDR3 length equals 19 residues. Germline trimming cut 8 bases from V and 1 base from J; bases unmatched to any gene: 22. CDR1 and CDR2 from the germline V gene are SGHVS and FQNEAQ. The CDR3: CASLLIGAPGQVISYEQYF. The CDR3 nucleotides are TGTGCCAGCTTACTAATCGGGGCTCCGGGACAGGTCATTTCCTACGAGCAGTACTTC.

J is TRBJ2-1 and V is TRBV4-1; D is undetermined. The V end lost 1 base, the J end lost 8 bases, and 18 bases lay between the germline ends. The CDR3 has 16 residues. The V gene's germline CDR1 is MGHRA and CDR2 YSYEKL. CDR3 loop: CASSQVFSSLSYEQFF. In nucleotides, the CDR3 is TGCGCCAGCAGCCAAGTTTTTAGCTCTCTGTCTTATGAGCAGTTCTTC.

This chain connects TRBV5-1 to TRBJ2-3, with TRBD2 matching over 10 bases. CDR1 and CDR2 (germline): SGHRS, YFSETQ. This CDR3 is built from 17 residues. Trimming at V came to 0 bases and at J to 4 bases, leaving 8 bases not matched to a gene. The CDR3 spells CASSLAVAGGGADTQYF. Written as DNA, the CDR3 is TGCGCCAGCAGCTTGGCGGTAGCGGGAGGAGGGGCAGATACGCAGTATTTT.

This clone was detected only once. The V and J genes are TRBV29-1 and TRBJ2-3, with TRBD1 matching 7 bases. Germline loops: CDR1 SQVTM, CDR2 ANQGSEA. This CDR3 is 14 amino acids long. The ends lost 5 bases at V and 2 bases at J; junction bases unmatched: 7. CDR3 DNA sequence: TGCAGCGTTAAGGACAGGCAGCCCACAGATACGCAGTATTTT. It translates to CSVKDRQPTDTQYF.

This clone was counted once. The chain employs TRBV9 and TRBJ2-1; D might be TRBD2 (6 bases). Germline V lookup: CDR1 SGDLS, CDR2 YYNGEE. The CDR3 has 15 residues. V shed 3 bases and J shed 0 bases, with 10 bases lying between them. The CDR3 DNA reads as TGTGCCAGCAGCGAAACTAGCTCCTCCTACAATGAGCAGTTCTTC. This sequence encodes CASSETSSSYNEQFF.

The chain has TRBV7-9 and TRBJ1-3; no clear D gene. V was pared by 5 bases and J by 2 bases, with 13 bases between. Looked up from germline, CDR1 is SEHNR and CDR2 is FQNEAQ (reference sequence). This CDR3 has 15 residues. In DNA form, the CDR3 reads TGTGCCAGCAGCCCCGGTCTAGTGGCTGGAAACACCATATATTTT. Translating it yields CASSPGLVAGNTIYF.

This clone was seen just once. The rearrangement uses TRBV7-9 and TRBJ1-1, with unresolved D. Trimming took off 5 bases at V and 4 bases at J, with 8 bases between the two ends. The germline V gene encodes CDR1 SEHNR and CDR2 FQNEAQ (reference sequence). CDR3 length: 12 amino acids. This CDR3 is CASSNSLTEAFF. The CDR3 DNA follows: TGTGCCAGCAGCAACAGCCTCACTGAAGCTTTCTTT.

The chain joins TRBV29-1 to TRBJ2-2, with TRBD2 as a possible D gene (6 bases). V lost 5 bases and J 0 bases, leaving 10 bases between the germline ends. This CDR3 region has 14 residues. From germline, CDR1 is SQVTM and CDR2 ANQGSEA. The CDR3 region has the DNA TGCAGCGTTTGGGGGGATACGAACACCGGGGAGCTGTTTTTT. This sequence encodes CSVWGDTNTGELFF.

This sequence joins TRBV19 and TRBJ2-3, with a tentative D call TRBD2 (5 bases). The germline V gene encodes CDR1 LNHDA and CDR2 SQIVND (reference sequence). With 7 bases removed from V and 5 bases from J, the gap between germline ends came to 28 bases. The CDR3 covers 18 residues. In DNA, the CDR3 is TGTGCCAGTACGTCGCGGTCCGTTCGAGGGCGGCGGAAAGATACGCAGTATTTT. This translates into CASTSRSVRGRRKDTQYF. Looking up the rest from reference TRBV19 and TRBJ2-3 gives the full variable domain: DGGITQSPKYLFRKEGQNVTLSCEQNLNHDAMYWYRQDPGQGLRLIYYSQIVNDFQKGDIAEGYSVSREKKESFPLTVTSAQKNPTAFYLCASTSRSVRGRRKDTQYFGPGTRLTVL.

This clone was recorded once. The rearrangement joins TRBV7-9 to TRBJ2-5, with 7 bases identical to TRBD1. This CDR3 contains 15 residues. V lost 1 base to trimming and J lost 2 bases; unmatched junction nucleotides: 4. Germline CDR1 SEHNR, CDR2 FQNEAQ (reference sequence). This CDR3 reads CASSLVPDRQETQYF. The CDR3 DNA sequence: TGTGCCAGCAGCTTAGTCCCGGACAGGCAAGAGACCCAGTACTTC.

Details on this clone: An end of the junction does not agree with germline; a read error may underlie this. The V and J genes are TRBV5-6 and TRBJ2-3; no firm D call. Germline-derived CDR1 and CDR2 are SGHDT and YYEEEE. This CDR3 is 14 amino acids long. The CDR3 DNA sequence: TGTGTCAGCAGCTCGCCCTATAGCACAGATACGCAGTATTTT. Residues: CVSSSPYSTDTQYF.

CDR3 nucleotides: TGCGCCAGCAGCGATCCGGGACTAGCGGGAGTAGATACGCAGTATTTT. As protein: CASSDPGLAGVDTQYF. This chain links TRBV10-1 with TRBJ2-3, with TRBD2 matching over 14 bases. This CDR3 has 16 amino acids. Germline V lookup: CDR1 WNHNN, CDR2 SYGVQD (reference sequence). V was clipped by 6 bases and J by 5 bases; unmatched bases: 7.

V gene TRBV15 combines with J gene TRBJ2-3; 7 bases line up with TRBD2. This CDR3 is built from 18 residues. Germline V gene sequence: CDR1 LNHNV, CDR2 YYDKDF (reference sequence). With V trimmed by 0 bases and J by 3 bases, 12 bases remained unmatched. The CDR3 region is CATSRDLGGGPSTDTQYF. In DNA form, the CDR3 reads TGTGCCACCAGCAGAGATCTCGGGGGAGGGCCGTCGACAGATACGCAGTATTTT.